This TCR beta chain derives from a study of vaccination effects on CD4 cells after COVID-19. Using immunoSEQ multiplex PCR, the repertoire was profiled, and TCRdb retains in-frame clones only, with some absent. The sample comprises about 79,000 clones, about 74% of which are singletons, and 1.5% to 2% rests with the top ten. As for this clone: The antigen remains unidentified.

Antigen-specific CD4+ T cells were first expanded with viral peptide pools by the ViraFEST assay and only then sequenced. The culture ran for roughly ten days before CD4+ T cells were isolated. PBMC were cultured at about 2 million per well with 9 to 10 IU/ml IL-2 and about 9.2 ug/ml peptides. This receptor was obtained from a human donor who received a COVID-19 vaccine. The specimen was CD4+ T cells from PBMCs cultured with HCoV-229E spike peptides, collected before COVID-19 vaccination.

The DNA for the CDR3 is TGTGCCAGCAGATCCGCGGGGCCCAGGCATTCACCCCTCCACTTT. This codes for CASRSAGPRHSPLHF. The rearrangement joins TRBV27 to TRBJ1-6, with D perhaps TRBD1 (5 bases). With 6 bases removed from V and 8 bases from J, the gap between germline ends came to 17 bases. The CDR3 is 15 amino acids. Germline V CDR1 and CDR2: MNHEY, SMNVEV (reference sequence).